The TCR beta chain under discussion was sequenced for a study of T cells in narcolepsy. Study details: Patients with NT1 or NT2 and healthy control donors were enrolled. Notes on the study in general: No autoreactive T cell clone sequences appeared in some memory CD4+ repertoires. Healthy controls reportedly lacked the autoreactive clonotypes serially found in patients' blood. Same-patient CSF and blood CD4+ T cell clonotypes included HCRT-specific and TRIB2-specific autoreactive ones.

Sequencing was performed with immunoSEQ multiplex PCR; in TCRdb, only in-frame clones are kept and a portion is missing. The repertoire holds some 35,000 clones, with around 83% as singletons. V lost 10 bases, J lost 2 bases, and 18 bases lay in between. This CDR3 is 15 amino acids long. CDR1 and CDR2 (germline): MNHEY, SMNVEV (reference sequence). Points on this clone: Its antigen is still unknown.

This chain joins TRBV27 and TRBJ1-5; tentative D call: TRBD1 (6 bases). This sequence originates from a human donor with narcolepsy. The sequenced sample consisted of CD45RA- memory CD4+ T cells from PBMCs. Here the CDR3 DNA reads TGTGCCACAAAGAGGGACATGGTAGGCAATCAGCCCCAGCATTTT. Encoded protein: CATKRDMVGNQPQHF.